This T cell receptor beta chain was observed in a study of blood T cell repertoires in COVID-19. Study-level background: PBMCs, B-cell-depleted T cells, or T cells provided the cDNA or gDNA that made up the material.

As handled by the study authors: Nucleated cell number was recorded as an estimate derived from reference gene primer amplification. Assay used: immunoSEQ multiplex PCR; TCRdb lists only in-frame clones, some missing. That table gives V, J and clone size, and the DNA gave D and trimming. Here the sample spans just over 650,000 clones, 80% to 90% being singletons. The CDR3 is 16 residues long. Germline loops: CDR1 MGHRA, CDR2 YSYEKL. J was trimmed by 5 bases and V by 1 base; bases with no gene match: 8. The V gene is TRBV4-1, the J gene TRBJ2-1; 7 bases map to TRBD1. The receptor was derived from a young woman with acute or convalescent COVID-19. The material sequenced was peripheral blood. The CDR3 sequence: CASSQGLARGHNEQFF. In DNA form, the CDR3 reads TGCGCCAGCAGCCAAGGGCTCGCGAGGGGGCACAATGAGCAGTTCTTC.